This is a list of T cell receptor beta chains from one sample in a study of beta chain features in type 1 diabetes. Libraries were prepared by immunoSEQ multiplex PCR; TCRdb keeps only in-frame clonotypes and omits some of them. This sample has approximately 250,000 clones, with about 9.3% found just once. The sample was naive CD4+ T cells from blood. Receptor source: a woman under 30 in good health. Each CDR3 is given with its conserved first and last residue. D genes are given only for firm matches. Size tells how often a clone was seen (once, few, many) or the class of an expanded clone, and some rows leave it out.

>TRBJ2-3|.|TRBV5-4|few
CASSPGSRGPDTQYF
TGTGCCAGCAGCCCGGGATCCCGAGGCCCAGATACGCAGTATTTT
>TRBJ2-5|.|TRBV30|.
CAWSVGGSETQYF
TGTGCCTGGAGTGTGGGGGGTTCAGAGACCCAGTACTTC
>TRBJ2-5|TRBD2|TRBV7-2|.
CASSLEPSGSGTQYF
TGTGCCAGCAGCTTAGAGCCTAGCGGGAGTGGGACCCAGTACTTC
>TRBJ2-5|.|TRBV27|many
CASSFLGGTQYF
TGTGCCAGCAGTTTTCTTGGCGGGACCCAGTACTTC
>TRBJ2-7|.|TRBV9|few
CASSVEPGHSYEQYF
TGTGCCAGCAGCGTAGAGCCGGGACATTCCTACGAGCAGTACTTC
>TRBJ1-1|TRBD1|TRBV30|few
CACNRDSNEAFF
TGTGCCTGTAATAGGGACAGCAATGAAGCTTTCTTT
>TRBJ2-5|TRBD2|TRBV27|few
CASSLSAGVGQETQYF
TGTGCCAGCAGTTTATCGGCGGGAGTGGGACAAGAGACCCAGTACTTC
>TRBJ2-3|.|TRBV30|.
CAWSVGRAGTDTQYF
TGTGCCTGGAGTGTAGGCAGGGCTGGCACAGATACGCAGTATTTT
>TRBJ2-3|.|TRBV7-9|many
CASSFRADTQYF
TGTGCCAGCAGCTTCAGGGCAGATACGCAGTATTTT
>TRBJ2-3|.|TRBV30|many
CAWRAAGETDTQYF
TGTGCCTGGAGGGCGGCAGGGGAAACAGATACGCAGTATTTT
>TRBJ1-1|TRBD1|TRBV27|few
CASSRLTGAEAFF
TGTGCCAGCAGTCGCCTTACAGGGGCTGAAGCTTTCTTT